These 26 T cell receptor beta chains share one sample of origin, sequenced in a study of shared clonotypes between healthy human individuals. The table came from immunoSEQ multiplex PCR; TCRdb's copy has only in-frame clones and leaves some out. The profile covers around 980,000 clones, with roughly 74% appearing a single time and around 0.61% taken by the ten largest. The specimen was memory CD4+ T cells from PBMCs. Subset specified: CD45RA-negative fraction. Receptors originate from a young man in good health. Some clones in this sample may be carry-over from other donors' samples.

The CDR3 loop is CAWSVSAGYGYTF. The DNA for the CDR3 is TGTGCCTGGAGTGTATCGGCCGGCTATGGCTACACCTTC. This chain connects TRBV30 to TRBJ1-2, with D unresolved. Looked up from germline, CDR1 is GTSNPN and CDR2 is SVGIG (reference sequence). Trimming removed 0 bases from V and 4 bases from J, with 9 bases in between. The length of the CDR3 is 13 residues.

The V call is TRBV28, the J call TRBJ2-7; D not certain. The CDR3 runs 14 residues. Per the germline V gene, CDR1 is MDHEN and CDR2 is SYDVKM. Trimming left V 8 bases short and J 3 bases short, with 17 bases between. The CDR3 nucleotides are TGTGCCAGCGCGCTGGCCTCCAACCGCTACGAGCAGTACTTC. Translation gives CASALASNRYEQYF. Full variable domain (missing parts from reference TRBV28 and TRBJ2-7): DVKVTQSSRYLVKRTGEKVFLECVQDMDHENMFWYRQDPGLGLRLIYFSYDVKMKEKGDIPEGYSVSREKKERFSLILESASTNQTSMYLCASALASNRYEQYFGPGTRLTVT.

The chain uses TRBV28 and TRBJ1-5, with a weak D call TRBD1 (5 bases). Germline CDR1 reads MDHEN; CDR2 reads SYDVKM. Trimming pared 3 bases from V and 0 bases from J, leaving 12 bases between. The CDR3 is made up of 16 amino acids. The CDR3 loop reads CASSFSGGASNQPQHF. As DNA, the CDR3 is TGTGCCAGCAGTTTTTCCGGGGGAGCTAGCAATCAGCCCCAGCATTTT.

This sequence joins TRBV7-8 and TRBJ2-7; D could derive from TRBD1 or TRBD2 (5 bases each). The V gene's germline CDR1 is SGHVS and CDR2 FQNEAQ. This CDR3 has 16 amino acids. The V end was cut by 1 base, the J end by 0 bases, with 13 bases between. Here the CDR3 reads CASSLGEGQTSYEQYF. CDR3 DNA sequence: TGTGCCAGCAGCTTAGGAGAGGGGCAAACCTCCTACGAGCAGTACTTC.

The rearrangement links TRBV5-4 to TRBJ2-6; 11 positions match TRBD2. The germline gives CDR1 SGHNT, CDR2 YYREEE (reference sequence). After removal of 7 bases from V and 1 base from J, the junction contained 10 bases not matched to a gene. The CDR3 covers 18 residues. Here the CDR3 reads CASAVGLAGGSGANVLTF. CDR3 bases: TGTGCCAGCGCTGTTGGTCTAGCGGGAGGATCTGGGGCCAACGTCCTGACTTTC.

This clone appeared a single time. The chain recombines TRBV28 with TRBJ2-2; D call uncertain. CDR3 length: 15 residues. V dropped 3 bases and J dropped 2 bases, with 10 bases sitting between them. Germline lookup yields CDR1 MDHEN and CDR2 SYDVKM. The CDR3 region is CASSFSGVNTGELFF. The CDR3 nucleotides read TGTGCCAGCAGTTTTTCTGGCGTTAACACCGGGGAGCTGTTTTTT.

The chain uses TRBV9 and TRBJ2-7; TRBD2 matches 7 bases. Trimming cost V 0 bases and J 6 bases; bases outside gene matches: 9. The CDR3 length is 15 residues. Germline V gives CDR1 SGDLS, CDR2 YYNGEE. The CDR3 nucleotides are TGTGCCAGCAGCGTAGTTCTGCGGGAGAGGGTCGAGCAGTACTTC. This sequence encodes CASSVVLRERVEQYF.

The CDR3 region has the DNA TGTGCCAGCCACTATTCCGGGACAGCAAGACCGAGCTCCTACGAGCAGTACTTC. This translates into CASHYSGTARPSSYEQYF. The rearrangement joins TRBV6-4 to TRBJ2-7; 7 bases map to TRBD1. Germline CDR1 is MRHNA and CDR2 is SNTAGT. The CDR3 runs to 18 residues. V dropped 8 bases and J dropped 0; count of bases not matched to a gene: 19.

The genes are TRBV5-6 and TRBJ2-1, with TRBD2 matching over 10 bases. Germline assignment: CDR1 SGHDT and CDR2 YYEEEE. This CDR3 has 15 residues. V shed 0 bases and J 15 bases; nucleotides not matched to a gene: 12. The CDR3 nucleotides are TGTGCCAGCAGCTTGGTCGCTAGCGGGGGTGACCGGTCGTTCTTC. It codes for CASSLVASGGDRSFF.

Of note for this clone: Other DNA sequences in this sample translate to the same CDR3. This rearrangement joins TRBV29-1 to TRBJ2-5, with D uncertain. Per germline, CDR1 SQVTM and CDR2 ANQGSEA. Trimming removed 4 bases at V and 1 base at J, with 7 bases between. The CDR3 runs to 12 residues. The CDR3: CSVVLIQETQYF. DNA of the CDR3: TGCAGCGTTGTACTAATCCAAGAGACCCAGTACTTC.

The genes are TRBV6-6 and TRBJ2-3, with 8 bases lining up with TRBD2. This CDR3 spans 14 amino acids. Losses at the gene ends were 7 bases for V and 5 bases for J; bases not matched to a gene: 8. Germline V CDR1 and CDR2: MNHNY, SVGAGI (reference sequence). CDR3 loop: CASTLAGTEDTQYF. CDR3 in DNA: TGTGCCAGCACCTTAGCGGGGACGGAAGATACGCAGTATTTT.

CDR3 in DNA: TGTGCCAGCAGCCCCTATAGCGGGAGGGCCTGGGATGAGCAGTTCTTC. Translating gives CASSPYSGRAWDEQFF. The V and J genes are TRBV7-6 and TRBJ2-1, with 11 bases matching TRBD2. Unmatched junction bases numbered 11, after V lost 5 bases and J lost 8 bases. The CDR3 is 16 amino acids. Per germline, CDR1 SGHVS and CDR2 FNYEAQ.

Comments on this clone: A read error may explain this, as a much larger clone is one base away. The chain is built from TRBV5-8 and TRBJ1-4, with 8 bases fitting TRBD1. The CDR3 is 13 residues long. CDR1 is SGHTS, CDR2 YDEGEE, per germline. Trimming at V came to 7 bases and at J to 13 bases, leaving 12 bases not matched to a gene. In DNA, the CDR3 is TGTGCCAGCGGTCAGGGGGCTAAAGGAAGACTGTTTTTT. Protein sequence: CASGQGAKGRLFF.

V is TRBV6-5 and J is TRBJ1-3; perhaps TRBD1 as D (5 bases). The germline CDR1 and CDR2 sequences are MNHEY and SVGAGI. V lost 5 bases and J lost 7, with 12 bases in between. This CDR3 contains 13 residues. CDR3 amino acids: CASSAPGANTIYF. DNA for the CDR3: TGTGCCAGCAGTGCCCCCGGGGCGAACACCATATATTTT.

Details on this clone: This may come from a read error, since a much larger clone is one base off. In the same sample, other DNA sequences code for this CDR3. The V call is TRBV28, the J call TRBJ1-1; no clear D gene. The CDR3 is 14 residues long. V lost 6 bases and J 1 base, leaving 12 bases between the germline ends. CDR1 and CDR2 (germline): MDHEN, SYDVKM. The CDR3 here is CASSPPRGNTEAFF. In nucleotides, the CDR3 is TGTGCCAGCAGCCCCCCCCGGGGGAACACTGAAGCTTTCTTT.

Concerning this clone: The same CDR3 is also encoded by other DNA sequences in this sample. This sequence joins TRBV5-1 and TRBJ2-7, with TRBD2 matching 11 bases. The CDR3 loop spans 15 amino acids. CDR1 is SGHRS and CDR2 is YFSETQ in the germline V gene. The J segment lost 4 bases and the V segment lost 4 bases, leaving 7 bases of the junction unmatched. The DNA of the CDR3 is TGCGCCAGCAGCCCACGGACTAGCGGGCCTTACGAGCAGTACTTC. Translating it yields CASSPRTSGPYEQYF.

With respect to this clone: A read error may produce the germline difference seen at one junction end. CDR3 nucleotide sequence: TGTGCCAGCAGCCAAGGAGCGGGAGGGCCGCTCTTC. Its translation: CASSQGAGGPLF. The chain recombines TRBV4-2 with TRBJ2-1, with 10 nucleotides matching TRBD2. The germline V gene encodes CDR1 LGHNA and CDR2 YNFKEQ. This CDR3 is 12 amino acids long.

This clone was detected only a few times. The rearrangement uses TRBV5-1 and TRBJ2-7, with D unclear. The CDR3 is made up of 14 amino acids. The V and J ends lost 1 base and 3 bases respectively, with 11 bases between them. Looked up from germline, CDR1 is SGHRS and CDR2 is YFSETQ. The CDR3 protein is CASSLYRRLYEQYF. The CDR3 DNA reads as TGCGCCAGCAGCTTGTATAGGCGTCTCTACGAGCAGTACTTC.

For this clone: The same CDR3 also results from other DNA sequences found in this sample. The chain recombines TRBV7-2 with TRBJ1-5, with 9 bases aligning to TRBD1. Germline lookup yields CDR1 SGHTA and CDR2 FQGNSA. V was clipped by 5 bases and J by 3 bases; unmatched bases: 2. The CDR3 extends over 14 amino acids. Written as DNA, the CDR3 is TGTGCCAGCAGCCGGACAGGGGACAATCAGCCCCAGCATTTT. Translating it yields CASSRTGDNQPQHF.

V gene TRBV5-1 combines with J gene TRBJ2-5; 8 positions agree with TRBD2. Germline CDR1 and CDR2: SGHRS and YFSETQ. With 3 bases clipped from V and 4 bases from J, the junction kept 8 bases outside the gene matches. The CDR3 has 15 residues. The CDR3 coding sequence is TGCGCCAGCAGCTACAGCGGGAGAGGAGGAGAGACCCAGTACTTC. This encodes CASSYSGRGGETQYF.

This rearrangement joins TRBV2 to TRBJ1-5; 7 bases match TRBD1. With V trimmed by 7 bases and J by 2 bases, 8 bases remained unmatched. Germline V gene sequence: CDR1 SNHLY, CDR2 FYNNEI. The CDR3 loop spans 15 amino acids. The CDR3: CASTEQGIGNQPQHF. CDR3 coding DNA: TGTGCCAGCACCGAACAGGGGATCGGCAATCAGCCCCAGCATTTT.

This chain joins TRBV11-2 and TRBJ2-7, with D unclear. There are 18 residues in the CDR3. The germline gives CDR1 SGHAT, CDR2 FQNNGV. V was clipped by 1 base and J by 3 bases, with 22 bases between them. The DNA of the CDR3 is TGTGCCAGCAGCTTAGGGGTCAGTCGGGCCCAGTGGGGCTACGAGCAGTACTTC. It codes for CASSLGVSRAQWGYEQYF.

On this clone: A far larger clone is one base from this, pointing to a likely read error. V and J are TRBV7-2 and TRBJ2-3, with D unclear. The CDR3 runs 11 residues. Deletions cut 1 base from V and 5 bases from J, with 1 base between. Germline CDR1 is SGHTA and CDR2 is FQGNSA. The CDR3 here is CASSLEDTQYF. CDR3 coding DNA: TGTGCCAGCAGCTTAGAAGATACGCAGTATTTT.

The chain joins TRBV7-3 to TRBJ2-3; D uncertain. The CDR3 is 16 residues long. Trimming shortened V by 0 bases and J by 0 bases, and 10 bases separated the two germline ends. The germline V gene encodes CDR1 SGHTA and CDR2 FQGTGA. The CDR3 DNA reads TGTGCCAGCAGCTTAACGGGCGGTACTAGCACAGATACGCAGTATTTT. It specifies CASSLTGGTSTDTQYF.

The genes are TRBV28 and TRBJ2-7; TRBD2 matches at 11 bases. V shed 6 bases and J 8 bases; nucleotides not matched to a gene: 6. Germline V lookup: CDR1 MDHEN, CDR2 SYDVKM. The CDR3 consists of 13 residues. The CDR3 nucleotides read TGTGCCAGCAGGTCCGGGACTAGCGGCCAGCAGTACTTC. Translating it yields CASRSGTSGQQYF. Variable domain in full (rest from reference TRBV28 and TRBJ2-7): DVKVTQSSRYLVKRTGEKVFLECVQDMDHENMFWYRQDPGLGLRLIYFSYDVKMKEKGDIPEGYSVSREKKERFSLILESASTNQTSMYLCASRSGTSGQQYFGPGTRLTVT.

To note about this clone: The sample contains more than one DNA sequence encoding this CDR3. This chain links TRBV9 with TRBJ2-1, with D unclear. The CDR3 is made up of 14 amino acids. V lost 3 bases and J 0 bases, leaving 7 bases between the germline ends. Germline lookup yields CDR1 SGDLS and CDR2 YYNGEE. The CDR3 DNA is TGTGCCAGCAGCGAAACTGGCTCCTACAATGAGCAGTTCTTC. Its translation: CASSETGSYNEQFF.